This TCR beta chain originates from a study of Tregs in tolerant kidney transplant recipients. Notes on the study in general: Expanding Tregs on activated donor B cells appeared to best identify donor-specific TCRbeta clones.

Germline-derived CDR1 and CDR2 are DFQATT and SNEGSKA (reference sequence). This CDR3 is built from 11 residues. The V segment lost 6 bases and the J segment 11 bases; nucleotides outside the gene matches: 6. The protocol was immunoSEQ multiplex PCR, while the TCRdb copy is restricted to in-frame clones and leaves out a portion. The sample lists about 94,000 clones, under 95% occurring once. CD4+CD25+CD127- Tregs, CD4+CD25- non-Tregs, CD4 and CD8 cells were sorted. With regard to this clone: Its antigen is unidentified.

This TCR was sampled from a human donor who received a combined kidney and bone marrow transplant. J is TRBJ1-4 and V is TRBV20-1; 7 bases align to TRBD1. The sample in question was CD4+ T cells from blood, obtained before the transplant. CDR3 sequence (DNA): TGCAGTGCCAGTCAGGGGGAGAAACTGTTTTTT. Translation: CSASQGEKLFF.